These T cell receptor beta chains were read from a single sample in a study of T cell responses to AZD1222 COVID-19 vaccine. TCRdb keeps only in-frame clones here, not all; method: immunoSEQ multiplex PCR. This table has approximately 110,000 clones, around 82% appearing once. Sequencing was performed on peripheral blood, taken on day 0 of AZD1222 vaccination. The receptors come from an adult in good health. Each CDR3 is given with its conserved first and last residue. The order of the fields is J gene, clone size, D gene, V gene, CDR3 DNA, CDR3 protein. A D gene is named only where the DNA matches it firmly. The size of a clone is reported for some rows only, either as once, few or many, or as a class for expanded clones.

>TRBJ1-5|-|-|TRBV24-1
TGTGCCACCAGTGCCCCGGGACATCTAAACAGCAATCAGCCCCAGCATTTT
CATSAPGHLNSNQPQHF
>TRBJ1-5|-|TRBD1|TRBV6-5
TGTGCCAGCAGTTCCGGGACAGTTGGCAATCAGCCCCAGCATTTT
CASSSGTVGNQPQHF
>TRBJ2-1|few|-|TRBV18
TGTGCCAGCTCACCAGGGAGCGGGTCTTACAATGAGCAGTTCTTC
CASSPGSGSYNEQFF
>TRBJ2-7|-|TRBD1|TRBV28
TGTGCCAGCAGTTTAGGGGACAGGGTGACCGAGCAGTACTTC
CASSLGDRVTEQYF
>TRBJ1-6|many|-|TRBV2
TGTGCCAGCAGAGGACAGCCTAGTTCACCCCTCCACTTT
CASRGQPSSPLHF
>TRBJ2-7|-|TRBD1|TRBV6-2/TRBV6-3
TGTGCCAGCAGTTACCTAGGACAGGGTTTAAGCGAGCAGTACTTC
CASSYLGQGLSEQYF
>TRBJ2-7|-|-|TRBV5-5
TGTGCCAGCAGCCCCCCGTCCTACGAGCAGTACTTC
CASSPPSYEQYF
>TRBJ2-1|few|TRBD2|TRBV6-5
TGTGCCAGCAGTCTACTAGCGGGGACCTACAATGAGCAGTTCTTC
CASSLLAGTYNEQFF
>TRBJ2-2|-|TRBD2|TRBV30
TGTGCCTGGAGGAGACTAGCGGGGGTTCCCGGGGAGCTGTTTTTT
CAWRRLAGVPGELFF
>TRBJ2-3|-|TRBD2|TRBV7-9
TGTGCCAGCAGCTCACCTCGGGGGGGACTAGCGGGCACAGATACGCAGTATTTT
CASSSPRGGLAGTDTQYF
>TRBJ2-1|-|TRBD2|TRBV29-1
TGCAGCGTTGAAGGTTTGCTAGCGGGGGGAAGCTCCTACAATGAGCAGTTCTTC
CSVEGLLAGGSSYNEQFF
>TRBJ1-2|-|-|TRBV19
TGTGCCAGTAGTATCTTCCCCGGGGAAACAGGAGGCTACACCTTC
CASSIFPGETGGYTF
>TRBJ2-2|-|-|TRBV4-3
TGCGCCAGCAGCCAAGATTGGGCCGACACCGGGGAGCTGTTTTTT
CASSQDWADTGELFF
>TRBJ2-3|-|-|TRBV6-5
TGTGCCAGCGGTCCAGGGTCAGATACGCAGTATTTT
CASGPGSDTQYF
>TRBJ2-2|-|-|TRBV18
TGTGCCAGCTCCCTGATAATCCGGGGCACCGGGGAGCTGTTTTTT
CASSLIIRGTGELFF
>TRBJ2-5|-|-|TRBV4-1
TGCGCCAGCAGCCAAGATCCATCTGGGACCCAGTACTTC
CASSQDPSGTQYF
>TRBJ1-3|-|-|TRBV30
TGTGCCTGGAGTCTTTCTGGAAACACCATATATTTT
CAWSLSGNTIYF
>TRBJ2-3|few|TRBD1|TRBV4-2
TGTGCCAGCAGCCAAGAGGTGGGACAGCATCGCACAGATACGCAGTATTTT
CASSQEVGQHRTDTQYF
>TRBJ2-5|-|TRBD1|TRBV9
TGTGCCAGCAGCGCGGGGACAGGCCAGATCCAAGAGACCCAGTACTTC
CASSAGTGQIQETQYF
>TRBJ2-1|-|TRBD2|TRBV7-3
TGTGCCAGCAGCTTCAGCGGGAGGGATGAGCAGTTCTTC
CASSFSGRDEQFF
>TRBJ1-2|-|TRBD1|TRBV19
TGTGCCGGGGACAGGGGAACCGCAGGCTACACCTTC
CAGDRGTAGYTF
>TRBJ2-7|-|-|TRBV6-1
TGTGCCAGCAGTGAACAGGGGTCCCTCTCCTACGAGCAGTACTTC
CASSEQGSLSYEQYF
>TRBJ2-7|-|-|TRBV6-5
TGTGCCAGCAGTAATAACAGGGCCGAGCAGTACTTC
CASSNNRAEQYF
>TRBJ1-6|-|-|TRBV7-2
TGTGCCAGCAGCTTAGTTGGGGCGATAAATTCACCCCTCCACTTT
CASSLVGAINSPLHF
>TRBJ1-2|-|-|TRBV28
TGTGCCAGCAGTTTAGGTTTCAACTATGGCTACACCTTC
CASSLGFNYGYTF
>TRBJ2-1|-|-|TRBV18
TGTGCCAGCTCACCACCGAGTGCGGGATTATCTACGGATGAGCAGTTCTTC
CASSPPSAGLSTDEQFF
>TRBJ2-5|-|-|TRBV3-1/TRBV3-2
TGTGCCAGCAGCCACCGGGGAGGGGGAGAGACCCAGTACTTC
CASSHRGGGETQYF
>TRBJ1-5|-|-|TRBV7-9
TGTGCCAGCAGCTTAGGGTTGCGTCAGCCCCAGCATTTT
CASSLGLRQPQHF
>TRBJ2-7|-|TRBD1|TRBV5-1
TGCGCCAGCAGCTTGGTAGTGGGGACAGGGGGCTACGAGCAGTACTTC
CASSLVVGTGGYEQYF
>TRBJ2-1|-|TRBD1|TRBV27
TGTGCCAGCAGTTTACCGGGCCAGGGGGTAGGAAATGAGCAGTTCTTC
CASSLPGQGVGNEQFF
>TRBJ1-2|few|TRBD1|TRBV18
TGTGCCAGCTCACCACGGGGGACAGTGGATAACTATGGCTACACCTTC
CASSPRGTVDNYGYTF
>TRBJ2-7|-|-|TRBV2
TGTGCCAGCAGCGGGTATTCTCCTGACGAGCAGTACTTC
CASSGYSPDEQYF
>TRBJ2-1|-|TRBD2|TRBV5-1
TGCGCCAGTAGGGCTAGCGGGAGTCTCTACAATGAGCAGTTCTTC
CASRASGSLYNEQFF
>TRBJ1-4|few|-|TRBV7-2
TGTGCCAGCAGCTTTTCTATTAATGAAAAACTGTTTTTT
CASSFSINEKLFF
>TRBJ1-2|-|TRBD1|TRBV7-3
TGTGCCAGCAGCCGCCAGGGGGACCATGGCTACACCTTC
CASSRQGDHGYTF
>TRBJ2-7|-|-|TRBV6-5
TGTGCCAGCTCAGCCGGGATGAGGAGCTCCTACGAGCAGTACTTC
CASSAGMRSSYEQYF
>TRBJ1-4|-|TRBD1|TRBV18
TGTGCCAGCTCACCCTTCGTCAGACAGGGGGCTACTAATGAAAAACTGTTTTTT
CASSPFVRQGATNEKLFF
>TRBJ2-2|once|TRBD2|TRBV5-5
TGTGCCAGCAGCTCTATGACTAGCGGGAGCAGCACCGGGGAGCTGTTTTTT
CASSSMTSGSSTGELFF
>TRBJ1-4|-|TRBD1|TRBV5-1
TGCGCCAGCAGCTTGGGACAGGGGGCCACTAATGAAAAACTGTTTTTT
CASSLGQGATNEKLFF
>TRBJ1-5|-|-|TRBV28
TGTGCCACCCACGCGGGGAGCAATCAGCCCCAGCATTTT
CATHAGSNQPQHF
>TRBJ1-2|-|-|TRBV3-1/TRBV3-2
TGTGCCAGCAGCCAAGATCGGGGGGCGGGCTACACCTTC
CASSQDRGAGYTF
>TRBJ1-1|once|-|TRBV21-1
TGTGCCAGCAGCCGTTCCGGGGGGGTGAACACTGAAGCTTTCTTT
CASSRSGGVNTEAFF
>TRBJ2-7|-|-|TRBV5-8
TGTGCCAGCAGCTTGGCTGGTCAGGGGTACGAGCAGTACTTC
CASSLAGQGYEQYF
>TRBJ1-3|-|-|TRBV3-1/TRBV3-2
TGTGCCAGCAGCCAAGCGGGGGCCGGGGGAAACACCATATATTTT
CASSQAGAGGNTIYF
>TRBJ2-2|-|-|TRBV5-1
TGCGCCAGCAGCTTGGTTCGATCCGGGGAGCTGTTTTTT
CASSLVRSGELFF
>TRBJ1-3|-|-|TRBV6-5
TGTGCCAGTCAAAGGGGGGTAGGCTCTGGAAACACCATATATTTT
CASQRGVGSGNTIYF
>TRBJ2-7|-|TRBD1|TRBV10-3
TGTGCCATCAGTAGGTCAACAGGGGAAGGGGACGAGCAGTACTTC
CAISRSTGEGDEQYF
>TRBJ1-3|-|TRBD1|TRBV28
TGTGCCAGCAGTCCCGGGACAGCCTTGTTTGGAAACACCATATATTTT
CASSPGTALFGNTIYF
>TRBJ2-5|-|-|TRBV7-8
TGTGCCAGCAGCCCGAGGCCCGAGACCCAGTACTTC
CASSPRPETQYF
>TRBJ2-7|-|TRBD2|TRBV25-1
TGTGCCAGCAGACGGACTAGCGGAGCTTACGAGCAGTACTTC
CASRRTSGAYEQYF
>TRBJ1-6|-|-|TRBV5-4
TGTGCCAGCAGCTTCTCAGGGCAGGGATATTCACCCCTCCACTTT
CASSFSGQGYSPLHF
>TRBJ2-7|-|-|TRBV7-9
TGTGCCAGCAGCTTAAAAAGTGGGTACGAGCAGTACTTC
CASSLKSGYEQYF
>TRBJ2-7|-|TRBD1|TRBV6-6
TGTGCCAGCAGGGCGACAGGGGCCATCTACGAGCAGTACTTC
CASRATGAIYEQYF
>TRBJ1-2|-|-|TRBV5-1
TGCGCCAGCAGCCCTTCGGACCGTTTAACTAACTATGGCTACACCTTC
CASSPSDRLTNYGYTF
>TRBJ2-1|-|TRBD1|TRBV4-2
TGTGCCAGCAGCCAGGGACAGGTCGGAGCCGATGAGCAGTTCTTC
CASSQGQVGADEQFF
>TRBJ2-2|-|-|TRBV5-1
TGCGCCAGCAGGCTTACGGGTGGGACCGGGGAGCTGTTTTTT
CASRLTGGTGELFF
>TRBJ1-6|-|-|TRBV28
TGTGCCAGCAGTGCCACCTCCGGGACTCCTTTTGTGCCCCTCCACTTT
CASSATSGTPFVPLHF
>TRBJ2-1|-|-|TRBV5-1
TGCGCCAGCAGCGTTGGACAGAACAATGAGCAGTTCTTC
CASSVGQNNEQFF
>TRBJ1-3|-|-|TRBV18
TGTGCCAGCTCACCAGGTGGTGGGGGCACCTCTGGAAACACCATATATTTT
CASSPGGGGTSGNTIYF